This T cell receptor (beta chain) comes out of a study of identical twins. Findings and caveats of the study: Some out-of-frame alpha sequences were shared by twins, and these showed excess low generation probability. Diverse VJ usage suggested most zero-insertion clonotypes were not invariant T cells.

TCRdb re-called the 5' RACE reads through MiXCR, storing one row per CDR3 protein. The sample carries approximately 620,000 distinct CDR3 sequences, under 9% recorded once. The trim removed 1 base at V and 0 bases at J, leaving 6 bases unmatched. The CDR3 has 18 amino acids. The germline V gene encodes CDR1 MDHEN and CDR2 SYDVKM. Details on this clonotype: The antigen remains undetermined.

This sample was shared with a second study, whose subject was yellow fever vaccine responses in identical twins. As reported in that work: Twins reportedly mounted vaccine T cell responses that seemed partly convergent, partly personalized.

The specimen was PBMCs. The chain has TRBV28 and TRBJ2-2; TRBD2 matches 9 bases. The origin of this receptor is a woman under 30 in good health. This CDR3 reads CASSLFRLAGSNTGELFF. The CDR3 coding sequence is TGTGCCAGCAGTTTATTTCGGCTAGCGGGATCGAACACCGGGGAGCTGTTTTTT.